This T cell receptor beta chain was sequenced during a study of T cell responses to AZD1222 COVID-19 vaccine. V was cut by 7 bases and J by 7 bases, with 11 bases left in between. This CDR3 region has 13 residues. Per germline, CDR1 SNHLY and CDR2 FYNNEI. TCRdb's copy holds only in-frame clones and misses some; the assay was immunoSEQ multiplex PCR. The profile shows approximately 140,000 clones, roughly 90% of them singletons. The specimen was peripheral blood, collected on day 0 of AZD1222 vaccination. The source of this sequence is an adult in good health. The V call is TRBV2, the J call TRBJ1-6; D not certain. CDR3 in amino acids: CASMRRENSPLHF. The CDR3 DNA reads TGTGCCAGCATGCGAAGGGAAAATTCACCCCTCCACTTT.